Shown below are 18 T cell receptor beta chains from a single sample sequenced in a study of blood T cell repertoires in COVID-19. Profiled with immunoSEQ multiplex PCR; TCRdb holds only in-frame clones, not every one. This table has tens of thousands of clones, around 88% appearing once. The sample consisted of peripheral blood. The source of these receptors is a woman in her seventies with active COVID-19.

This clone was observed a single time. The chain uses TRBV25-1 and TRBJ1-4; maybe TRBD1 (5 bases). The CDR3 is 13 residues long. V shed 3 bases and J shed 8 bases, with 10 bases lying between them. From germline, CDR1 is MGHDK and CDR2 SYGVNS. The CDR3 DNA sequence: TGTGCCAGCAGTGATGGGGCGGCGGAAAAACTGTTTTTT. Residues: CASSDGAAEKLFF.

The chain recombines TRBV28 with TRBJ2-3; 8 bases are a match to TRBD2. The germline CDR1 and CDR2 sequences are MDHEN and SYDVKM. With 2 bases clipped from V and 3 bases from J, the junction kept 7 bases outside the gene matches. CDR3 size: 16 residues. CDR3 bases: TGTGCCAGCAGTTTAGGTCGGGCGGGGGGTACAGATACGCAGTATTTT. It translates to CASSLGRAGGTDTQYF. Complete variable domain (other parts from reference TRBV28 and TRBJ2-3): DVKVTQSSRYLVKRTGEKVFLECVQDMDHENMFWYRQDPGLGLRLIYFSYDVKMKEKGDIPEGYSVSREKKERFSLILESASTNQTSMYLCASSLGRAGGTDTQYFGPGTRLTVL.

The CDR3 spells CASSSTLGQGFVRAGANVLTF. As DNA, the CDR3 is TGTGCCAGCAGCTCGACCCTCGGACAGGGGTTCGTGCGTGCTGGGGCCAACGTCCTGACTTTC. The rearrangement links TRBV7-8 to TRBJ2-6; the match to TRBD1 covers 9 bases. There are 21 residues in the CDR3. Germline V gene data show CDR1 as SGHVS and CDR2 as FQNEAQ. The V segment lost 4 bases and the J segment 2 bases; nucleotides outside the gene matches: 18.

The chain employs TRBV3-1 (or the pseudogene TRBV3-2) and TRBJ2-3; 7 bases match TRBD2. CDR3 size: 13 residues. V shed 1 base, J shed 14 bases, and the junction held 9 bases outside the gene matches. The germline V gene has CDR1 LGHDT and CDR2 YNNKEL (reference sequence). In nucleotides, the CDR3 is TGTGCCAGCAGCCAAGGAGTGGGGGGGACCCGGTATTTT. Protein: CASSQGVGGTRYF.

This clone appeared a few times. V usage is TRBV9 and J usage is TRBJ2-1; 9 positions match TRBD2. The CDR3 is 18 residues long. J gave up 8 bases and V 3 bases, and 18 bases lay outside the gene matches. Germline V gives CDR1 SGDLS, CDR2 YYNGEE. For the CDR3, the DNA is TGTGCCAGCAGCGCTAAGGGTCTAGGACTAGCGTTAGACGATGAGCAGTTCTTC. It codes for CASSAKGLGLALDDEQFF.

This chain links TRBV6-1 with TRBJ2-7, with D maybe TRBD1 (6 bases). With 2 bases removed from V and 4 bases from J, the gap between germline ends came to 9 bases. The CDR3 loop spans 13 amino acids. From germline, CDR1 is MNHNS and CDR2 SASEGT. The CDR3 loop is CASSENRVYEQYF. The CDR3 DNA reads TGTGCCAGCAGTGAAAACAGGGTTTACGAGCAGTACTTC.

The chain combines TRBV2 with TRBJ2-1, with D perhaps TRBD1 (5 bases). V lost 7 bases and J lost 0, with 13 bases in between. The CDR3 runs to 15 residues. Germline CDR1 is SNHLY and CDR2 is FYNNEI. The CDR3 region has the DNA TGTGCCAGCATGCAGGGATCGAGCTCCTACAATGAGCAGTTCTTC. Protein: CASMQGSSSYNEQFF.

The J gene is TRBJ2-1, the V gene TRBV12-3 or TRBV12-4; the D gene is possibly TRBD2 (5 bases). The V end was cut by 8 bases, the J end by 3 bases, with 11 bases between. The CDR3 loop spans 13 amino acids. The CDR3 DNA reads TGTGCCAGCTCCCAAGGGAGCTACAATGAGCAGTTCTTC. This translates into CASSQGSYNEQFF.

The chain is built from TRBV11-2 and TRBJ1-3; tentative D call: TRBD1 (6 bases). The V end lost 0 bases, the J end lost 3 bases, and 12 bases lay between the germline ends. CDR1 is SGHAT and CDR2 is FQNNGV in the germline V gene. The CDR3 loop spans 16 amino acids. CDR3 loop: CASSLDRGAVGNTIYF. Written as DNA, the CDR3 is TGTGCCAGCAGCTTAGATCGGGGGGCGGTTGGAAACACCATATATTTT.

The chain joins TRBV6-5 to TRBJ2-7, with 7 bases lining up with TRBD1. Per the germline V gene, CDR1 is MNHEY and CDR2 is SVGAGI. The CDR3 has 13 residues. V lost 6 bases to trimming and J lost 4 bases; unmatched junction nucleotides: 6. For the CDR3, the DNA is TGTGCCAGCAGGCCGGGACAGACTTACGAGCAGTACTTC. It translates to CASRPGQTYEQYF.

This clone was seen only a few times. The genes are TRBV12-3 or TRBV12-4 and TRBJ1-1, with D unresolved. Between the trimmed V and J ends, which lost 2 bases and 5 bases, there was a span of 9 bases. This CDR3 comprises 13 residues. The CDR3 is CASSLTPQTEAFF. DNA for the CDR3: TGTGCCAGCAGTTTAACCCCCCAGACTGAAGCTTTCTTT.

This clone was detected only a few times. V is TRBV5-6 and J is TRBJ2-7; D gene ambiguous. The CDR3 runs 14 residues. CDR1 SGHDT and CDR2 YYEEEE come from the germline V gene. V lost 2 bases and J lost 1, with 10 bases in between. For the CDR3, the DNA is TGTGCCAGCAGCTTTGCCTATGTTTCCTACGAGCAGTACTTC. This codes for CASSFAYVSYEQYF.

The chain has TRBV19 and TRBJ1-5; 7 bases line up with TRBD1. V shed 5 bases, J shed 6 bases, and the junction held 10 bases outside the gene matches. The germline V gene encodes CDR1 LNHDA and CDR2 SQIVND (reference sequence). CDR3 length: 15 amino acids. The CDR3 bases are TGTGCCAGTAGTGTAGGGACAGCTCCAGGTCAGCCCCAGCATTTT. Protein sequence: CASSVGTAPGQPQHF.

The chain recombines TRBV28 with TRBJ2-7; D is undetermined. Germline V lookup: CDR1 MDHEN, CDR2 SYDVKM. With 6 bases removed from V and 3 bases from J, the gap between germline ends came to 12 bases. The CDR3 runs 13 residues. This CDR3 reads CASRGPIGYEQYF. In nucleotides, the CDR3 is TGTGCCAGCAGGGGCCCTATCGGCTACGAGCAGTACTTC.

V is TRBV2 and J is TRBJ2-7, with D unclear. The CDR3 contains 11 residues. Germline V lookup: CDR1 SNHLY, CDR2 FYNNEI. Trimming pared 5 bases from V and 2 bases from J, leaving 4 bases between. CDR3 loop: CASSITYEQYF. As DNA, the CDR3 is TGTGCCAGCAGTATTACCTACGAGCAGTACTTC.

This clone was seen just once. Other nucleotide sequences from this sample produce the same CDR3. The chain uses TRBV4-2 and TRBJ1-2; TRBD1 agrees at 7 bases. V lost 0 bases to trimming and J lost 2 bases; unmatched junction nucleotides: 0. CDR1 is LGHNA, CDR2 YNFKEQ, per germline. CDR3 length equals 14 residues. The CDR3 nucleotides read TGTGCCAGCAGCCAAGACAGGGGGAACTATGGCTACACCTTC. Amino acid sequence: CASSQDRGNYGYTF.

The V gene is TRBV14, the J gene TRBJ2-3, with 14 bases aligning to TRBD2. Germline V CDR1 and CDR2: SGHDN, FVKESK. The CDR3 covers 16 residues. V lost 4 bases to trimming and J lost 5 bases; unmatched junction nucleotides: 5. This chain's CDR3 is CASSLGLAGGEDTQYF. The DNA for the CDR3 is TGTGCCAGCAGCCTAGGACTAGCGGGGGGAGAAGATACGCAGTATTTT.

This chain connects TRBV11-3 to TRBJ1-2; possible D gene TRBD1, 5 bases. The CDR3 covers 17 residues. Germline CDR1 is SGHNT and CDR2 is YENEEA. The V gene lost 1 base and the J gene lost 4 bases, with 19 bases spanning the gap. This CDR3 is CASSLGLGAGVTYGYTF. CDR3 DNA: TGTGCCAGCAGCTTAGGGTTAGGGGCAGGAGTCACCTATGGCTACACCTTC.